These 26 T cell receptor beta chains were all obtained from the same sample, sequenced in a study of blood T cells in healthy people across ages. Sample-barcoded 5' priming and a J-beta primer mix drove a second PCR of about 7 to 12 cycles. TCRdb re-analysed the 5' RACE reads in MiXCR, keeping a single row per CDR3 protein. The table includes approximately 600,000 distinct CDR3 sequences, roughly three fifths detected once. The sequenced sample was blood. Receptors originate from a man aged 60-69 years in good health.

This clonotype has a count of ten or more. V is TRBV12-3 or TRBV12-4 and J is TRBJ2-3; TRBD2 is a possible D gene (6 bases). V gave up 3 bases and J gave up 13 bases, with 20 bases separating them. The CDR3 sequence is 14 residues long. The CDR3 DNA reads TGTGCCAGCAGTTTTGGGGGGAGAGGAGATGTGGAGTATTTT. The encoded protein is CASSFGGRGDVEYF.

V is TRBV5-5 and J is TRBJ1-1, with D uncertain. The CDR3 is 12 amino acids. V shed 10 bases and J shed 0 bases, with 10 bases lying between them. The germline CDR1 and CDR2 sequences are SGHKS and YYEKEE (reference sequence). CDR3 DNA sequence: TGTGCCGGCAACATCATGAACACTGAAGCTTTCTTT. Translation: CAGNIMNTEAFF.

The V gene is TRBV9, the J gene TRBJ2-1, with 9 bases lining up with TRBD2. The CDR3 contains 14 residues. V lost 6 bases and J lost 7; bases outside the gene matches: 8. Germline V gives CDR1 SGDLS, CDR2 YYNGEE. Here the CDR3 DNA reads TGTGCCAGCACGGCGGGGGGGCCGGCTAATGAGCAGTTCTTC. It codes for CASTAGGPANEQFF.

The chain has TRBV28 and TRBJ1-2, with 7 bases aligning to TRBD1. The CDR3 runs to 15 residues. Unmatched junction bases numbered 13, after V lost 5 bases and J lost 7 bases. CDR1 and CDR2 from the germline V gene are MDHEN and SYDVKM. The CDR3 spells CASSATIEGAVGYTF. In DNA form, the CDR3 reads TGTGCCAGCAGTGCCACCATAGAGGGGGCCGTTGGCTACACCTTC.

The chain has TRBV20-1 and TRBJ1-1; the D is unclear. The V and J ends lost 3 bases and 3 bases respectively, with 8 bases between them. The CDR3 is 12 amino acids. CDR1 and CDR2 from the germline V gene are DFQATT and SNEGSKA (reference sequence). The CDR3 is CSARQEDTEAFF. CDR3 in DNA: TGCAGTGCTAGGCAGGAGGACACTGAAGCTTTCTTT.

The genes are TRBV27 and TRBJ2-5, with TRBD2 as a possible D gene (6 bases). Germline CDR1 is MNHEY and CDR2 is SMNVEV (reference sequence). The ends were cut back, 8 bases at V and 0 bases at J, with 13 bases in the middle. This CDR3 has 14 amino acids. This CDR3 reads CASSAGQYQETQYF. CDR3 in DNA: TGTGCCAGCTCCGCGGGGCAGTACCAAGAGACCCAGTACTTC.

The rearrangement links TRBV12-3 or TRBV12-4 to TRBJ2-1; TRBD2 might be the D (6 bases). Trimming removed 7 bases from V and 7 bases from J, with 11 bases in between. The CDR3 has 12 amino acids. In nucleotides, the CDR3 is TGTGCCAGCACCCGACTAGTAAATGAGCAGTTCTTC. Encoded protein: CASTRLVNEQFF.

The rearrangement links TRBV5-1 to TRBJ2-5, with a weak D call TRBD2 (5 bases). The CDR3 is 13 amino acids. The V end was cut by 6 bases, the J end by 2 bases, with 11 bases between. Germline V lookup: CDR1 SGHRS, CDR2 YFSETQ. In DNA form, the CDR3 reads TGCGCCAGCAAGGACGGGGATCAAGAGACCCAGTACTTC. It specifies CASKDGDQETQYF.

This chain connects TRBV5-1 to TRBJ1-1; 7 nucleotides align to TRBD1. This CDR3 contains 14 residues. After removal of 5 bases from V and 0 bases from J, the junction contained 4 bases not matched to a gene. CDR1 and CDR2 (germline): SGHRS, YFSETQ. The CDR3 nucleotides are TGCGCCAGCAGGCCGGGGACAGTGAACACTGAAGCTTTCTTT. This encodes CASRPGTVNTEAFF.

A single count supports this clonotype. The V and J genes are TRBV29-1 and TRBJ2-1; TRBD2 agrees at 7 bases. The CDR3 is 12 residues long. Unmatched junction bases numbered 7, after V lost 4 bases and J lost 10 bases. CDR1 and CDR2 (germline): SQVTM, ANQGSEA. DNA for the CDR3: TGCAGCGTTGCGGGGGGAACGGGCGAGCAGTTCTTC. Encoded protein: CSVAGGTGEQFF.

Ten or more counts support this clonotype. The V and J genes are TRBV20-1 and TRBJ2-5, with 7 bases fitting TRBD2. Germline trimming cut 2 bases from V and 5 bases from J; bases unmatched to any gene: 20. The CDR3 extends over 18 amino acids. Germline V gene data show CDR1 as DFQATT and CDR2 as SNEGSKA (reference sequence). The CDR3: CSARRGEALGGGRETQYF. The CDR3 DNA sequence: TGCAGTGCTAGAAGGGGCGAAGCTCTTGGCGGGGGACGGGAGACCCAGTACTTC.

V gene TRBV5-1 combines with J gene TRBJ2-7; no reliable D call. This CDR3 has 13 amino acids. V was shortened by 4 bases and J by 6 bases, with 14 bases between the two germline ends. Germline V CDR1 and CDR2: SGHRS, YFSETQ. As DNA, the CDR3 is TGCGCCAGCAGCACGGACGGAGTTTTCGAGCAGTACTTC. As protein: CASSTDGVFEQYF.

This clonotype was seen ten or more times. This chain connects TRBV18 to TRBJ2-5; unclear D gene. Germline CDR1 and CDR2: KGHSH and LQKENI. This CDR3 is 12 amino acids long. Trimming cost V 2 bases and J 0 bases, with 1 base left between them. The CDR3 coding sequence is TGTGCCAGCTCACCAGACCAAGAGACCCAGTACTTC. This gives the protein CASSPDQETQYF.

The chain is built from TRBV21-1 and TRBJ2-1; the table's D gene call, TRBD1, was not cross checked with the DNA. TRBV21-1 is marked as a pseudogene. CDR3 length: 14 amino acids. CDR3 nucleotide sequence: TGTGCCAGCAGCAGCCAGAACACAGGCCATGAGCAGTTCTTC. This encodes CASSSQNTGHEQFF.

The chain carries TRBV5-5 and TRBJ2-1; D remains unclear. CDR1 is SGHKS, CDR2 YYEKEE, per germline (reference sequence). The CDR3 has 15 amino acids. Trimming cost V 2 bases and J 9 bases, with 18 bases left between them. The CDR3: CASSFLEGKEFEQFF. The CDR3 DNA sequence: TGTGCCAGCAGCTTTTTAGAAGGGAAGGAGTTTGAGCAGTTCTTC.

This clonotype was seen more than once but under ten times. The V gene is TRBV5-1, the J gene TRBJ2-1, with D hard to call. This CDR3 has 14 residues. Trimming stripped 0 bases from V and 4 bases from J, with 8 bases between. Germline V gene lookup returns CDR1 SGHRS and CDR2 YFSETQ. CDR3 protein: CASSLGPVYNEQFF. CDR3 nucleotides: TGCGCCAGCAGCTTGGGACCGGTTTACAATGAGCAGTTCTTC.

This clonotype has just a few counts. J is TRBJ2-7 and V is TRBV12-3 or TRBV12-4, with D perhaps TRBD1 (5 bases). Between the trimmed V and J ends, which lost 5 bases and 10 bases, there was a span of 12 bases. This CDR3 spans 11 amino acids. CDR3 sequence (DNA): TGTGCCAGCAGTCGCCTAGGGGCCCAGTACTTC. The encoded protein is CASSRLGAQYF.

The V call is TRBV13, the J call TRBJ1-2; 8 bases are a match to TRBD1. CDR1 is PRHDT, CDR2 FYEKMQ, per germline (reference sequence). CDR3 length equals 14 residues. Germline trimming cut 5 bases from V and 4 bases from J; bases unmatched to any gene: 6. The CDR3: CASSPRGTGYGYTF. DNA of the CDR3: TGTGCCAGCAGCCCAAGAGGGACAGGCTATGGCTACACCTTC.

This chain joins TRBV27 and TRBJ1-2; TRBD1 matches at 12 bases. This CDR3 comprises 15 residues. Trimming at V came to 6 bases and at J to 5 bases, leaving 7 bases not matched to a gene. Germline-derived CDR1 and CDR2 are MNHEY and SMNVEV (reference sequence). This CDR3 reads CASRVGTGGVYGYTF. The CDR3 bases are TGTGCCAGCAGGGTAGGGACAGGGGGCGTGTATGGCTACACCTTC.

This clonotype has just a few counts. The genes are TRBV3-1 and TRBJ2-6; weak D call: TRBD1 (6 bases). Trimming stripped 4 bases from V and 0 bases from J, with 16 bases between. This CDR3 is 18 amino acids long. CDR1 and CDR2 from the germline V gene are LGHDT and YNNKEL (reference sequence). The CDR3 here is CASSPQRYRVSGANVLTF. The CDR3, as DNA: TGTGCCAGCAGCCCCCAGCGCTACAGGGTCTCTGGGGCCAACGTCCTGACTTTC.

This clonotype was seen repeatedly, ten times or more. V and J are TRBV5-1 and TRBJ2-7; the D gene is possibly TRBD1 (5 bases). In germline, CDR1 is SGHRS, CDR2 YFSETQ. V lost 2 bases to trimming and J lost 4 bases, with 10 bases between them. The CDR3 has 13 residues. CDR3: CASSLDSLYEQYF. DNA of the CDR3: TGCGCCAGCAGCTTAGACAGCCTTTACGAGCAGTACTTC.

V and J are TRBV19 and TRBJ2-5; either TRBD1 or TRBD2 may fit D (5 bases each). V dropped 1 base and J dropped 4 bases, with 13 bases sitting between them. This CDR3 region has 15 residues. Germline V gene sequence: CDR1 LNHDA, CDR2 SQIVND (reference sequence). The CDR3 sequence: CASSIAGTAGETQYF. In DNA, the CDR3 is TGTGCCAGTAGTATAGCAGGGACCGCGGGAGAGACCCAGTACTTC.

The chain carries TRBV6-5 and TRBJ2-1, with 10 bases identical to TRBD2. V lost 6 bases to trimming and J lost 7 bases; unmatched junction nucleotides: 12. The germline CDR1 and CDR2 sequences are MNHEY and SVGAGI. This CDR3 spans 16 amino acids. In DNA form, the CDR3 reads TGTGCCAGCAGCCGAGGGGGGCTAGCGGGGGTGAATGAGCAGTTCTTC. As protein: CASSRGGLAGVNEQFF.

CDR3 protein: CASSLVGTSGGSSYNEQFF. The CDR3 DNA is TGTGCCAGCAGCTTAGTAGGGACTAGCGGGGGGAGCTCCTACAATGAGCAGTTCTTC. This chain joins TRBV7-2 and TRBJ2-1; 15 bases agree with TRBD2. Losses at the gene ends were 1 base for V and 0 bases for J; bases not matched to a gene: 4. Germline values: CDR1 SGHTA, CDR2 FQGNSA. This CDR3 has 19 amino acids.

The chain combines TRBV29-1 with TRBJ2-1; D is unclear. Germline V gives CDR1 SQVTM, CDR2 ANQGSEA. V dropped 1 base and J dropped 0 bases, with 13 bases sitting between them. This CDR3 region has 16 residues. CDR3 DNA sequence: TGCAGCGTTGAAGGTGGAGATCGAGGCTCCTACAATGAGCAGTTCTTC. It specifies CSVEGGDRGSYNEQFF.

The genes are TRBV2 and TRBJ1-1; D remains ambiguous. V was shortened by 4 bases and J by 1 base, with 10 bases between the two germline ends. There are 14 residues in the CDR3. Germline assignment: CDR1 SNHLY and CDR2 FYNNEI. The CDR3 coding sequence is TGTGCCAGCAGTGCTGTCAGCACGAACACTGAAGCTTTCTTT. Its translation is CASSAVSTNTEAFF.